This TCR beta chain was captured in a study of T cell repertoires in cytomegalovirus infection (dated by TCRdb to between 2018 and 2021). Turning to the overall study: Donor HLA type was relevant to the analysis, because carriage of CMV infection together with the matching HLA type was indicated by public TCR beta signatures.

Reading from cysteine to phenylalanine, the CDR3 counts 15 amino acids. CDR3 DNA is the only sequence kept; it has 45 bases, read in frame from the first base. V lost 8 bases and J lost 3 bases; the stretch between them is 14 bases long. CDR1 and CDR2, looked up from the germline V gene, are MRHNA and SNTAGT. On this clonotype itself: Its antigen has not been determined. Base qualities were left out, and no much larger clone turns up one base away.

Here is what the overall study found, with its caveats: Cumulative frequency of public TCR beta family members discriminated carriers of CMV infection plus the relevant HLA type in this cohort and an independent roughly 350-donor cohort. The ex vivo response was dominated by HLA-C-restricted CMV-specific TCR beta clonotypes, which also provided the single most frequent clonotype in two of eight donors.

Sequencing took place on an Illumina HiSeq 1500. TCRdb passed the public sequencing reads through fastp at Q25 and MiXCR, retaining productive beta sequences. Every distinct CDR3 protein forms one entry, paired with its most common genes and DNA. The sample yields roughly 640,000 distinct CDR3 sequences; approximately 24% were counted once. The ten largest clones add up to less than 10% of the sample. This TCR came from a human donor in good health (CMV status not recorded). Some clones in this sample may be carry-over from other donors' samples. This receptor chain uses TRBV6-4 and TRBJ1-6; the D segment could be TRBD1, given 5 matching bases. Sample: CD8+ T cells from PBMCs. The CDR3 sequence is CASSWRQSYNSPLHF. The nucleotide sequence reads as follows: TGTGCCAGCTCATGGAGACAGAGCTATAATTCACCCCTCCACTTT.